In its sample, the clone carrying this T cell receptor beta chain was seen a few times. What it binds is unknown. The data stem from a study of CD8 T cells in ankylosing spondylitis. Whole-study results and caveats: In ankylosing spondylitis blood, a motif of fewer than 10 highly homologous TCR beta variants appeared characteristic.

Each CDR3 protein is one row after TCRdb ran MiXCR on the 5' RACE reads. Among 750,000 to 850,000 distinct CDR3 sequences listed, approximately 12% were seen once. V lost 4 bases and J lost 7, with 14 bases in between. Germline CDR1 and CDR2: WNHNN and SYGVQD (reference sequence). The CDR3 has 14 amino acids. The sequencing input was blood, either unsorted or a sorted T cell fraction (not recorded which). The V call is TRBV10-1, the J call TRBJ2-1, with D possibly matching TRBD2 (6 bases). The sequence derives from a male donor with ankylosing spondylitis. CDR3 in amino acids: CASSGKGGGNEQFF. CDR3 in DNA: TGCGCCAGCAGTGGAAAGGGAGGTGGGAATGAGCAGTTCTTC.